These 21 T cell receptor beta chains were sequenced from one sample in a study of siplizumab effects on memory and regulatory T cells. Data came from immunoSEQ multiplex PCR; TCRdb stores just in-frame clones and leaves some out. The repertoire includes 100,000 or so clones, roughly 94% of them detected once, and about 1.2% sits in the top ten. Input material: non-Treg CD4+ T cells sorted from blood. These TCRs come from a human donor in good health.

The rearrangement joins TRBV12-5 to TRBJ2-3, with TRBD2 identical over 9 bases. The CDR3 sequence is 17 residues long. Germline V gene lookup returns CDR1 LGHNT and CDR2 FRNRAP. The trim removed 2 bases at V and 5 bases at J, leaving 11 bases unmatched. Written as DNA, the CDR3 is TGTGCTAGTGGTTTGAGTAGTAGCGGGAGAATAAGAGATACGCAGTATTTT. This encodes CASGLSSSGRIRDTQYF.

The chain has TRBV6-1 and TRBJ2-5, with TRBD1 matching over 7 bases. The assigned J gene may be wrong: the sequence end matches TRBJ2-7 better. The CDR3 extends over 13 amino acids. CDR1 and CDR2 (germline): MNHNS, SASEGT. The CDR3 bases are TGTGCCAGCTACGGACAGGCGGCCTACGAGCAGTACTTC. This translates into CASYGQAAYEQYF.

This chain uses TRBV19 with TRBJ2-1, with TRBD2 identical over 15 bases. Germline values: CDR1 LNHDA, CDR2 SQIVND (reference sequence). Unmatched junction bases numbered 10, after V lost 7 bases and J lost 3 bases. This CDR3 is built from 18 residues. CDR3 bases: TGTGCCAGTACTCCGGGACTAGCGGGAGGAGAGGTCTACAATGAGCAGTTCTTC. Translated, it gives CASTPGLAGGEVYNEQFF.

This chain uses TRBV2 with TRBJ1-4, with 10 bases aligning to TRBD1. Germline CDR1 SNHLY, CDR2 FYNNEI. V dropped 7 bases and J dropped 10; count of bases not matched to a gene: 12. The CDR3 covers 15 residues. The CDR3 DNA reads TGTGCCAGCACCCCTACCGGGACAGGGGTGGGAAAACTGTTTTTT. It translates to CASTPTGTGVGKLFF.

The chain uses TRBV6-5 and TRBJ1-1; D is possibly TRBD1 (5 bases). This CDR3 region has 13 residues. V lost 6 bases, J lost 5 bases, and 13 bases lay in between. CDR1 and CDR2 (germline): MNHEY, SVGAGI. CDR3 DNA sequence: TGTGCCAGCAGGGGGGAGGGGTATACTGAAGCTTTCTTT. Translated, it gives CASRGEGYTEAFF.

This chain uses TRBV2 with TRBJ1-1; a weak D match, TRBD1 (6 bases). V gave up 10 bases and J gave up 2 bases, with 20 bases separating them. This CDR3 is built from 15 residues. Germline V CDR1 and CDR2: SNHLY, FYNNEI. The CDR3 region is CATVPGQTLNTEAFF. In nucleotides, the CDR3 is TGTGCCACCGTACCTGGACAGACTCTTAACACTGAAGCTTTCTTT.

The V gene is TRBV2, the J gene TRBJ2-2, with TRBD2 matching over 8 bases. The germline V gene has CDR1 SNHLY and CDR2 FYNNEI. This CDR3 contains 14 residues. V dropped 9 bases and J dropped 1; count of bases not matched to a gene: 4. The CDR3, as DNA: TGTGCCAGAGGACTAGCAGGGAACACCGGGGAGCTGTTTTTT. Encoded protein: CARGLAGNTGELFF.

The rearrangement joins TRBV6-6 to TRBJ2-7; the match to TRBD2 covers 11 bases. The CDR3 contains 16 residues. CDR1 and CDR2 from the germline V gene are MNHNY and SVGAGI (reference sequence). The junction had 8 bases not matched to a gene; V was cut back by 6 bases and J by 1 base. CDR3 in amino acids: CASSFSGRATSYEQYF. In nucleotides, the CDR3 is TGTGCCAGCAGCTTTAGCGGGAGGGCCACGTCCTACGAGCAGTACTTC.

The chain couples TRBV2 to TRBJ1-1, with TRBD1 matching over 8 bases. With V trimmed by 5 bases and J by 11 bases, 7 bases remained unmatched. CDR3 size: 12 residues. Germline values: CDR1 SNHLY, CDR2 FYNNEI. The DNA for the CDR3 is TGTGCCAGCAGTCGTACAGGGGGTTCGGCTTTCTTT. It codes for CASSRTGGSAFF.

V is TRBV11-2 and J is TRBJ2-7; perhaps TRBD2 as D (6 bases). Germline V gene sequence: CDR1 SGHAT, CDR2 FQNNGV. The CDR3 has 12 amino acids. The CDR3 here is CFGRSGPYEQYF. For the CDR3, the DNA is TGTTTCGGGAGAAGTGGACCCTACGAGCAGTACTTC.

The chain carries TRBV28 and TRBJ1-2; possible D gene TRBD1, 5 bases. This CDR3 is 15 amino acids long. Germline V gene sequence: CDR1 MDHEN, CDR2 SYDVKM. The V and J ends lost 7 bases and 1 base respectively, with 16 bases between them. CDR3 nucleotide sequence: TGTGCCAGCATTACCCTAGGGGCAAATAACTATGGCTACACCTTC. Amino acid sequence: CASITLGANNYGYTF.

V gene TRBV11-2 combines with J gene TRBJ2-2; 9 bases line up with TRBD1. Germline V CDR1 and CDR2: SGHAT, FQNNGV. V was clipped by 6 bases and J by 6 bases; unmatched bases: 8. The CDR3 length is 15 residues. The CDR3 DNA reads as TGTGCCAGCAGGATCGGGACAGGGAGGGCCGGGGAGCTGTTTTTT. Amino acids: CASRIGTGRAGELFF.

This rearrangement joins TRBV5-5 to TRBJ1-1, with D unclear. CDR3 length: 14 amino acids. The germline V and J ends were trimmed by 0 bases and 5 bases, with 11 bases remaining between them. Germline CDR1 is SGHKS and CDR2 is YYEKEE (reference sequence). The CDR3 DNA reads TGTGCCAGCAGCTTGGGTTCCGGGTGGACTGAAGCTTTCTTT. As protein: CASSLGSGWTEAFF.

This clone showed up just once. The chain has TRBV19 and TRBJ1-2, with D maybe TRBD1 (6 bases). Trimming cost V 7 bases and J 7 bases, with 19 bases left between them. Per the germline V gene, CDR1 is LNHDA and CDR2 is SQIVND (reference sequence). The CDR3 is 14 amino acids. CDR3 DNA: TGTGCCAGTATCTCCAGGGGCCCTCTCCGTGGCTACACCTTC. It translates to CASISRGPLRGYTF.

The chain combines TRBV29-1 with TRBJ2-1; D is ambiguous. Germline loops: CDR1 SQVTM, CDR2 ANQGSEA. With 4 bases removed from V and 7 bases from J, the gap between germline ends came to 14 bases. This CDR3 has 13 residues. The CDR3 here is CSVVPGYANEQFF. The CDR3 DNA reads TGCAGCGTTGTCCCTGGATACGCGAATGAGCAGTTCTTC.

The V gene is TRBV2, the J gene TRBJ2-2, with unresolved D. The germline gives CDR1 SNHLY, CDR2 FYNNEI. The CDR3 runs to 14 residues. Trimming cost V 3 bases and J 3 bases, with 8 bases left between them. The CDR3 region has the DNA TGTGCCAGCAGTGATTGGTCACACACCGGGGAGCTGTTTTTT. Its translation is CASSDWSHTGELFF.

The chain employs TRBV15 and TRBJ2-7, with no clear D. In germline, CDR1 is LNHNV, CDR2 YYDKDF (reference sequence). V was clipped by 1 base and J by 6 bases, with 7 bases between them. The CDR3 consists of 12 residues. The CDR3 is CATSRGPTEQYF. Written as DNA, the CDR3 is TGTGCCACCAGCAGAGGCCCCACCGAGCAGTACTTC.

V gene TRBV27 combines with J gene TRBJ2-1; D remains ambiguous. Germline lookup yields CDR1 MNHEY and CDR2 SMNVEV (reference sequence). This CDR3 comprises 14 residues. Trimming shortened V by 3 bases and J by 9 bases, and 15 bases separated the two germline ends. CDR3: CASSFLEFPGEQFF. Written as DNA, the CDR3 is TGTGCCAGCAGTTTTTTAGAGTTCCCCGGTGAGCAGTTCTTC.

This CDR3 reads CASSLLAGGFLSSYNEQFF. CDR3 nucleotide sequence: TGTGCCAGCAGCCTACTAGCGGGAGGGTTCCTAAGCTCCTACAATGAGCAGTTCTTC. The genes are TRBV9 and TRBJ2-1; TRBD2 agrees at 13 bases. From germline, CDR1 is SGDLS and CDR2 YYNGEE. This CDR3 has 19 amino acids. V lost 4 bases, J lost 0 bases, and 10 bases stayed unmatched. Using reference TRBV9 and TRBJ2-1 for the parts outside the CDR3, the full variable domain is DSGVTQTPKHLITATGQRVTLRCSPRSGDLSVYWYQQSLDQGLQFLIQYYNGEERAKGNILERFSAQQFPDLHSELNLSSLELGDSALYFCASSLLAGGFLSSYNEQFFGPGTRLTVL.

The chain is built from TRBV6-5 and TRBJ1-1; tentative D call: TRBD1 (6 bases). CDR1 and CDR2 (germline): MNHEY, SVGAGI. This CDR3 spans 15 amino acids. V dropped 0 bases and J dropped 4 bases, with 12 bases sitting between them. The DNA for the CDR3 is TGTGCCAGCAGTTACTCTAGGGGGTTTGGCACTGAAGCTTTCTTT. This encodes CASSYSRGFGTEAFF.

This clone has just one count. The chain couples TRBV7-2 to TRBJ2-5; 8 nucleotides align to TRBD1. The CDR3 sequence is 14 residues long. J gave up 5 bases and V 2 bases, and 4 bases lay outside the gene matches. Looked up from germline, CDR1 is SGHTA and CDR2 is FQGNSA. The DNA of the CDR3 is TGTGCCAGCAGCTTATTGTACAGGGGGGAGACCCAGTACTTC. Translation gives CASSLLYRGETQYF.